The 8 T cell receptor beta chains in this list originate from one sample, sequenced in a study of T cell repertoires in cytomegalovirus infection. These receptors have no identified antigens. TCRdb re-called the reads through MiXCR, storing one row per CDR3 protein. The sample gives roughly 860,000 distinct CDR3 sequences, over 25% of which show up once; over 10% is in the top ten. The specimen comprised cultured CD8+ T cells from PBMCs, sampled from culture after CMV antigen stimulation. The receptors stem from a human donor in good health (CMV status not recorded). Some clones in this sample may be carry-over from other donors' samples.

The rearrangement joins TRBV5-6 to TRBJ2-4; 10 nucleotides line up with TRBD2. The CDR3 loop spans 18 amino acids. V shed 1 base and J 1 base; nucleotides not matched to a gene: 8. CDR1 is SGHDT and CDR2 is YYEEEE in the germline V gene. The CDR3 nucleotides read TGTGCCAGCAGCTTGCTGTTAGCGGGGGGAGGCGCCAAAAACATTCAGTACTTC. As protein: CASSLLLAGGGAKNIQYF.

The count of this clonotype is one. This chain joins TRBV28 and TRBJ2-7; 7 bases map to TRBD1. V gave up 7 bases and J gave up 0 bases; unmatched junction bases: 9. Germline CDR1 MDHEN, CDR2 SYDVKM. This CDR3 has 15 residues. DNA for the CDR3: TGTGCCAGCACCACCTTGACAGGGCCCTCCTACGAGCAGTACGTC. Translation: CASTTLTGPSYEQYV.

There are a few counts of this clonotype. The V call is TRBV6-6, the J call TRBJ2-2; D assignment may be TRBD1 or TRBD2 (5 bases each). Deletions cut 5 bases from V and 6 bases from J, with 13 bases between. The CDR3 contains 14 residues. Germline assignment: CDR1 MNHNY and CDR2 SVGAGI (reference sequence). The CDR3 loop is CASSPGTAAGELFF. The CDR3 DNA is TGTGCCAGCAGTCCCGGGACGGCCGCCGGGGAGCTGTTTTTT.

The chain has TRBV5-1 and TRBJ1-2; no clear D. The ends were cut back, 4 bases at V and 5 bases at J, with 12 bases in the middle. Germline CDR1 reads SGHRS; CDR2 reads YFSETQ. CDR3 length equals 13 residues. This chain's CDR3 is CASSGPSDYGYTF. CDR3 bases: TGCGCCAGCAGCGGGCCTTCGGATTATGGCTACACCTTC.

The chain combines TRBV6-1 with TRBJ2-1; a weak D match, TRBD2 (7 bases). The ends were cut back, 6 bases at V and 6 bases at J, with 15 bases in the middle. The CDR3 extends over 14 amino acids. CDR1 and CDR2 (germline): MNHNS, SASEGT. The CDR3 here is CASRGGGGPNEQFF. In DNA, the CDR3 is TGTGCCAGCAGGGGAGGGGGGGGCCCCAATGAGCAGTTCTTC.

In its sample, this clonotype was seen a few times. The chain links TRBV12-3 or TRBV12-4 to TRBJ2-5; weak D call: TRBD1 (5 bases). V was trimmed by 6 bases and J by 1 base, leaving 9 bases between them. This CDR3 has 13 residues. CDR3 protein: CASRTTVQETQYF. The CDR3 nucleotides are TGTGCCAGCAGAACGACAGTCCAAGAGACCCAGTACTTC.

The chain combines TRBV27 with TRBJ1-2; maybe TRBD1 (5 bases). The germline V and J ends were trimmed by 3 bases and 8 bases, with 16 bases remaining between them. In germline, CDR1 is MNHEY, CDR2 SMNVEV (reference sequence). CDR3 length equals 14 residues. The CDR3 nucleotides read TGTGCCAGCAGTTTTAGTGTTGGGGCTAAAGGCTACACCTTC. Translating gives CASSFSVGAKGYTF.

The V and J genes are TRBV19 and TRBJ2-2; 11 bases line up with TRBD1. This CDR3 spans 16 amino acids. Germline CDR1 and CDR2: LNHDA and SQIVND (reference sequence). Trimming removed 4 bases from V and 4 bases from J; junction bases left unmatched: 5. The DNA of the CDR3 is TGTGCCAGTAGTACAACCGGGACAGGGGGCACCGGGGAGCTGTTTTTT. Amino acids: CASSTTGTGGTGELFF. The variable domain in full, with the rest retrieved from reference TRBV19 and TRBJ2-2, is DGGITQSPKYLFRKEGQNVTLSCEQNLNHDAMYWYRQDPGQGLRLIYYSQIVNDFQKGDIAEGYSVSREKKESFPLTVTSAQKNPTAFYLCASSTTGTGGTGELFFGEGSRLTVL.